The 14 T cell receptor beta chains below come from one sample, sequenced in a study of tumor-infiltrating lymphocytes in primary liver carcinoma. Production of TCR beta cDNA used roughly 0.55 ug total RNA together with a constant-region primer. Generation of the TCR beta libraries relied on three nested multiplex PCR rounds using slightly modified ARM-PCR. TRBV1-TRBV30 forward primers paired with a C-beta reverse primer were used in the first two PCR rounds, which ran roughly 9 cycles each. One entry per CDR3 protein, called by TCRdb with MiXCR from the multiplex PCR reads. The sample contains roughly 120,000 distinct CDR3 sequences, about 68% of which appear only once. Bulk tissue was left unsorted, and RNA and DNA were co-extracted from about 19-30 mg of it. Sequencing input: liver tumor tissue from sampling region 1. Noted subset: tumor region T1, superior pole. These receptor sequences come from a woman aged 60-75 years with primary liver carcinoma and hepatitis B virus infection.

As to this clonotype: The junction departs from germline at one end; a sequencing error may be responsible. Here the CDR3 reads CASSIRQHTGESHF. Here the CDR3 DNA reads TGTGCCAGCAGCATAAGGCAACATACGGGAGAGTCTCACTTT. This rearrangement joins TRBV11-1 to TRBJ2-3; weak D call: TRBD2 (6 bases). CDR3 length: 14 residues. The germline V gene has CDR1 SGHAT and CDR2 FQDESV (reference sequence). Together with reference TRBV11-1 and TRBJ2-3, the CDR3 gives the full variable domain: EAEVAQSPRYKITEKSQAVAFWCDPISGHATLYWYRQILGQGPELLVQFQDESVVDDSQLPKDRFSAERLKGVDSTLKIQPAELGDSAMYLCASSIRQHTGESHFGPGTRLTVL.

The chain joins TRBV6-4 to TRBJ1-5; tentatively, D is TRBD1 (5 bases). The length of the CDR3 is 14 residues. Per germline, CDR1 MRHNA and CDR2 SNTAGT. The CDR3 sequence is CTIRGGTSDQPQHF. CDR3 nucleotides: TGTACCATCCGAGGAGGGACCTCTGATCAGCCCCAGCATTTT.

A note on this clonotype: A much larger clone differs from this one at a single base, so this may be a read error. The chain carries TRBV5-5 and TRBJ1-4; D perhaps matches TRBD1 (5 bases). Germline assignment: CDR1 SGHKS and CDR2 YYEKEE (reference sequence). This CDR3 contains 14 residues. V shed 0 bases and J shed 8 bases, with 11 bases lying between them. Here the CDR3 reads CASSLGGDDEKLFF. Written as DNA, the CDR3 is TGTGCCAGCAGCTTGGGAGGGGACGACGAAAAACTGTTTTTT.

This clonotype is a singleton in its sample. This could be a read error, since a much larger clone is one nucleotide away. The chain links TRBV6-5 to TRBJ2-1; weak D call: TRBD2 (5 bases). Germline values: CDR1 MNHEY, CDR2 SVGAGI. The CDR3 runs 17 residues. The CDR3 DNA sequence: TGTGCCAGCAACCCGCGGGTAGCGTCGAGCTCCTACAATGAGCAGTCCTTC. Encoded protein: CASNPRVASSSYNEQSF.

Worth noting for this clonotype: Since a much larger clone is just one base distant, this may be a read error. The chain joins TRBV6-1 to TRBJ2-3; 9 bases fit TRBD1. Unmatched junction bases numbered 2, after V lost 6 bases and J lost 1 base. The germline gives CDR1 MNHNS, CDR2 SASEGT. The CDR3 sequence is 14 residues long. The CDR3 reads CASSGDRGTDTQYF. The CDR3 DNA reads TGTGCCAGCAGCGGGGACAGGGGCACAGATACGCAGTATTTT.

This chain uses TRBV2 with TRBJ2-7; 8 bases agree with TRBD1. Trimming cost V 4 bases and J 2 bases; bases outside gene matches: 16. Looked up from germline, CDR1 is SNHLY and CDR2 is FYNNEI. The CDR3 spans 18 residues. DNA of the CDR3: TGTGCCAGCAGTGTCACCGTCAACCCAACAGGGGGGACCTACGAGCAGTACTTC. Translating gives CASSVTVNPTGGTYEQYF.

To note about this clonotype: The junction and the germline gene differ at one end; a read error may be behind it. V is TRBV11-2 and J is TRBJ2-2; no firm D call. This CDR3 contains 15 residues. CDR1 SGHAT and CDR2 FQNNGV come from the germline V gene. This chain's CDR3 is CASSLFGPNSGELFF. The CDR3 DNA sequence: TGTGCCAGCAGCTTGTTCGGGCCGAACAGCGGGGAGCTGTTTTTT.

Of note for this clonotype: This clone may be a read error of a much larger clone one base away. CDR3 DNA sequence: TGTGCCTGCAGTTACTCGACAGGGGGCGCGGTTGGCTACACCTTC. It specifies CACSYSTGGAVGYTF. V usage is TRBV6-5 and J usage is TRBJ1-2, with 10 bases aligning to TRBD1. The CDR3 consists of 15 residues. CDR1 and CDR2 (germline): MNHEY, SVGAGI.

This clonotype was seen ten or more times. The chain combines TRBV5-4 with TRBJ1-1, with TRBD1 matching 8 bases. The CDR3 sequence is 16 residues long. Looked up from germline, CDR1 is SGHNT and CDR2 is YYREEE (reference sequence). Losses at the gene ends were 3 bases for V and 0 bases for J; bases not matched to a gene: 7. CDR3 bases: TGTGCCAGCAGCTCACCTCCGGGACAGGTGAACACTGAAGCTTTCTTT. It translates to CASSSPPGQVNTEAFF.

The rearrangement uses TRBV30 and TRBJ1-5; 7 bases match TRBD1. The CDR3 runs 13 residues. Germline V gives CDR1 GTSNPN, CDR2 SVGIG (reference sequence). J lost 4 bases, V lost 3 bases, and 3 bases had no gene match. The CDR3 DNA is TGTGCCTGGAGGGGACAGCCGAATCAGCCCCAGCATTTT. Translated, it gives CAWRGQPNQPQHF.

In the case of this clonotype: A junction end diverges from the germline sequence, so it may reflect a read error. This chain links TRBV6-5 with TRBJ2-1, with 9 bases fitting TRBD2. The CDR3 sequence is 16 residues long. Germline CDR1 MNHEY, CDR2 SVGAGI. The CDR3: CASSPPRLAVHNEQFF. In DNA, the CDR3 is TGTGCCAGCAGTCCGCCGAGACTAGCGGTCCATAATGAGCAATTCTTC.

In this sample, this clonotype turned up once. A single base separates this from a much larger clone, so it may be a read error. V gene TRBV6-1 combines with J gene TRBJ2-3; a possible D gene is TRBD2 (5 bases). The germline CDR1 and CDR2 sequences are MNHNS and SASEGT. The CDR3 sequence is 13 residues long. The CDR3 bases are TGTGTCAGCAGCCCGGGGAGAACAGATACGCAGTATTTT. It encodes CVSSPGRTDTQYF.

V gene TRBV7-9 combines with J gene TRBJ1-2; D ambiguous. The CDR3 is 14 amino acids. The V end lost 6 bases, the J end lost 1 base, and 12 bases lay between the germline ends. CDR1 SEHNR and CDR2 FQNEAQ come from the germline V gene (reference sequence). CDR3 in amino acids: CASSTITINYGYTF. The CDR3 region has the DNA TGTGCCAGCAGTACAATCACGATTAACTATGGCTACACCTTC.

Turning to this clonotype: One end of the junction fails to match germline, which may point to a read error. The chain employs TRBV7-3 and TRBJ2-2; D uncertain. CDR1 and CDR2 (germline): SGHTA, FQGTGA. This CDR3 has 12 amino acids. The CDR3 DNA is TGTGACAGCAGCCACAACACCGGGGAGCTGTTTTTT. Amino acid sequence: CDSSHNTGELFF.